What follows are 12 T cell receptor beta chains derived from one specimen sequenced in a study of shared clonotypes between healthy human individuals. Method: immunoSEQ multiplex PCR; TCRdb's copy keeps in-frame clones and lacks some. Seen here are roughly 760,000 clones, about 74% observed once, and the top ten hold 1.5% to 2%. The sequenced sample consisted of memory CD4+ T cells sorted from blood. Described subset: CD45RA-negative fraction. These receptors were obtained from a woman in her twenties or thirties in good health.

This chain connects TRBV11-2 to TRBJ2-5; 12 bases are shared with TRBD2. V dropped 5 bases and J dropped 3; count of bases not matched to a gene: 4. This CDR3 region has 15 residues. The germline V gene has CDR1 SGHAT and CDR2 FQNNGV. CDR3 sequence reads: CASSRLAGAEETQYF. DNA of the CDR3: TGTGCCAGCAGCCGACTAGCGGGAGCAGAAGAGACCCAGTACTTC.

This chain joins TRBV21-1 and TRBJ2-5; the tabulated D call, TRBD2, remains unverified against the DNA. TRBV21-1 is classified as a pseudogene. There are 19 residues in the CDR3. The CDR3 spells CASSKDSRGLSPSRETQYF. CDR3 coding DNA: TGTGCCAGCAGCAAAGATTCTCGCGGCTTGTCCCCCAGCCGGGAGACCCAGTACTTC.

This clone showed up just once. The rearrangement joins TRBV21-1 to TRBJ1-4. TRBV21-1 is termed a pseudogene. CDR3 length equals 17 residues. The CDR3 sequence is CASSERGDKSTNEKLFF. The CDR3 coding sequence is TGTGCCAGCAGCGAAAGAGGTGACAAATCAACTAATGAAAAACTGTTTTTT.

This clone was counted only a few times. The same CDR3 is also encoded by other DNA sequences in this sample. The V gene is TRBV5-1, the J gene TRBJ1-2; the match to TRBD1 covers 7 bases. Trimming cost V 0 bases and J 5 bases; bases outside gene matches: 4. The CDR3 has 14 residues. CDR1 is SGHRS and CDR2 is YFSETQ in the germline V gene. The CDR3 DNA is TGCGCCAGCAGCTTGGAGGGGGCGCTTTATGGCTACACCTTC. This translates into CASSLEGALYGYTF. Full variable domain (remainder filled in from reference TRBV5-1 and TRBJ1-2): KAGVTQTPRYLIKTRGQQVTLSCSPISGHRSVSWYQQTPGQGLQFLFEYFSETQRNKGNFPGRFSGRQFSNSRSEMNVSTLELGDSALYLCASSLEGALYGYTFGSGTRLTVV.

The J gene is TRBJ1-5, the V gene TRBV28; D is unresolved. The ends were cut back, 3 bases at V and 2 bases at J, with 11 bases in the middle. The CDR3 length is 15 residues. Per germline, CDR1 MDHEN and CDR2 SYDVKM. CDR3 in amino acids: CASSFYARGNQPQHF. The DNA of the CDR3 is TGTGCCAGCAGTTTCTACGCTCGGGGCAATCAGCCCCAGCATTTT.

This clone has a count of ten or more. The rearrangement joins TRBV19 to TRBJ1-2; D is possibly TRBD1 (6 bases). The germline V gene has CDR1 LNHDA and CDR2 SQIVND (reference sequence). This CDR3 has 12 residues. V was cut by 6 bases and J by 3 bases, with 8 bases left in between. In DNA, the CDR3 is TGTGCCAGTAGGCAGGGGCACTATGGCTACACCTTC. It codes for CASRQGHYGYTF.

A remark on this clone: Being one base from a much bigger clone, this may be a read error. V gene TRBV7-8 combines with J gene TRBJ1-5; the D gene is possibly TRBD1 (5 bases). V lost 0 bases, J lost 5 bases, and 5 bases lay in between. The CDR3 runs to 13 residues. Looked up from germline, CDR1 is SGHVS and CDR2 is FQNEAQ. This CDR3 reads CASSLAGDQPQHF. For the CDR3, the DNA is TGTGCCAGCAGCTTAGCAGGGGATCAGCCCCAGCATTTT.

The CDR3 here is CASSLVGQPQHF. The DNA of the CDR3 is TGTGCCAGCAGCTTAGTTGGTCAGCCCCAGCATTTT. The V and J genes are TRBV11-2 and TRBJ1-5, with no clear D. V was shortened by 1 base and J by 6 bases, with 4 bases between the two germline ends. In germline, CDR1 is SGHAT, CDR2 FQNNGV. The CDR3 is made up of 12 amino acids.

The CDR3 nucleotides read TGCGCCAGCAGCCCGACCCACAGGACCGTACGGAGCACAGATACGCAGTATTTT. Protein sequence: CASSPTHRTVRSTDTQYF. The chain uses TRBV4-1 and TRBJ2-3, with D possibly being TRBD1 (5 bases). Germline loops: CDR1 MGHRA, CDR2 YSYEKL. The V end lost 4 bases, the J end lost 0 bases, and 20 bases lay between the germline ends. CDR3 length equals 18 residues.

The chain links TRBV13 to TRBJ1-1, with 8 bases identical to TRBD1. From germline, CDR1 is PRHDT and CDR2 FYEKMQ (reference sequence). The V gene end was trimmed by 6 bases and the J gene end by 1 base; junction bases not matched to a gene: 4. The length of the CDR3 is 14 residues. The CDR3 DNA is TGTGCCAGCAGGGCAGGGGGCAAGAACACTGAAGCTTTCTTT. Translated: CASRAGGKNTEAFF.

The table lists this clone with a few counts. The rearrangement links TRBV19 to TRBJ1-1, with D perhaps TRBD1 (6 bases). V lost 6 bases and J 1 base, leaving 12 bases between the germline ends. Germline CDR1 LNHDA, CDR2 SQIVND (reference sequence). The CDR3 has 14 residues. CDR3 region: CASRTSQGNTEAFF. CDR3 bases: TGTGCCAGTAGGACCTCACAGGGGAACACTGAAGCTTTCTTT.

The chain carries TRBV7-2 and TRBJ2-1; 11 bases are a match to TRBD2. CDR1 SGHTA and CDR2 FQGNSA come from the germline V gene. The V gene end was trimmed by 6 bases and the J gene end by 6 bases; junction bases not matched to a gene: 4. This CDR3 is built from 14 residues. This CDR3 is CASRIAGGGNEQFF. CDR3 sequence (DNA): TGTGCCAGCAGAATAGCGGGAGGGGGCAATGAGCAGTTCTTC.